This TCR beta chain comes out of a study of OX40 agonist ivuxolimab in advanced cancers. Whole-study context: Patients received ivuxolimab, an agonistic anti-OX40 (CD134) antibody.

A note on this clone: The antigen remains undetermined.

The method was immunoSEQ multiplex PCR; TCRdb's version includes in-frame clones alone and lacks a portion of them. The sample contains nearly 60,000 clones, approximately 88% of which appear only once. Regarding the study as a whole: With doses of 0.1 to 3.0 mg/kg, CD4+ and CD8+ blood T cells had undergone clonal expansion by week 6.

The CDR3 has 13 residues. Germline assignment: CDR1 SGHAT and CDR2 FQNNGV. The ends were cut back, 8 bases at V and 1 base at J, with 9 bases in the middle. The TCR comes from an adult with an advanced solid tumor such as melanoma, head and neck, liver or kidney cancer. Specimen: CD4+ or CD8+ T cells sorted from blood, collected in a trial of the OX40 agonist ivuxolimab. This sequence joins TRBV11-2 and TRBJ1-3; no clear D. CDR3 loop: CASGGVSGNTIYF. CDR3 bases: TGTGCCAGCGGCGGGGTATCTGGAAACACCATATATTTT. The full variable domain, with the rest looked up from reference TRBV11-2 and TRBJ1-3, is EAGVAQSPRYKIIEKRQSVAFWCNPISGHATLYWYQQILGQGPKLLIQFQNNGVVDDSQLPKDRFSAERLKGVDSTLKIQPAKLEDSAVYLCASGGVSGNTIYFGEGSWLTVV.